The entry that follows covers one T cell receptor (beta chain) sequence. This table comes from immunoSEQ multiplex PCR, and its TCRdb copy is limited to in-frame clones, with some not included. The sample has 350,000 to 450,000 clones, just under 90% seen once. V was clipped by 3 bases and J by 6 bases, with 8 bases between them. In germline, CDR1 is MNHNS, CDR2 SASEGT. The CDR3 runs 13 residues. This sample was taken from a study of blood T cell repertoires in COVID-19. This chain links TRBV6-1 with TRBJ1-4; D possibly corresponds to TRBD1 (5 bases). This clonotype was sampled from a woman in her twenties or thirties who had recovered from COVID-19. The specimen was PBMCs or T cells enriched from blood (not recorded which). CDR3: CASSEGGDEKLFF. The CDR3 coding sequence is TGTGCCAGCAGTGAGGGGGGGGATGAAAAACTGTTTTTT.